This TCR beta chain is from a study of cytomegalovirus exposure and HLA in healthy donors (dated by TCRdb to about 2017). For the study in its entirety: According to an earlier analysis of several hundred of the donors, about 179 million T cells yielded 117 million unique TCR beta sequences and around 300 Gb of sequence data. The genetic ancestry cluster associated with self-reported Caucasian donors included over 80% of the roughly 410 genotyped donors. The T cell repertoires of several hundred subjects were profiled by immunosequencing and related to cytomegalovirus serostatus. On average, 235,054 unique TCR beta nucleotide sequences were sequenced per donor among more than 350 genotyped donors of the cohort, with around 19% of those sequences being non-productive. A separate validation cohort of roughly 110 different subjects was used in addition to the 666-subject first cohort. To predict cytomegalovirus infection status, the study combined high-throughput TCR immunosequencing, statistical association of individual TCRs with disease status, and machine learning. Every repertoire in the discovery cohort had been generated on one and the same sequencing platform. An earlier analysis of several hundred of the donors used high-throughput TCR beta sequencing to judge whether each TCR beta V gene segment behaved as functional or pseudogenic. HLA typing included class I and class II loci at four-digit resolution. Rather than drawing on any new phenotypic data, the later analysis identified candidate immune exposures from TCR beta sequences and the way those sequences occurred across donors. Because of strong linkage in the cohort, five DR-DQ haplotypes were treated as single units for association and clustering. About 310 gigabases of sequencing data and tens of millions of unique TCR sequences were included in an early release covering 500 to 750 HLA-typed donors. Typing coverage varied by locus: roughly 629-640 donors for A, B, C, DRB1 and DQB1; more than 500 for DQA1; nearly 610 for DPA1; roughly 470 for DPB1. The study aimed to test whether cataloging public T cell receptors could reveal signatures of past pathogen exposure. A later analysis re-examined previously published TCR beta repertoires from over 500 donors and added high-resolution HLA genotyping to investigate patterns of TCR occurrence. A later genetic analysis used genome-wide SNP genotypes for about 60% of the roughly 700 donors, treating that subset as a discovery cohort. Donor age, sex, ethnicity and CMV serostatus were compiled together with the repertoire data. Study-wide conclusions, independent of this receptor: When HLA alleles, especially DR and DQ, strongly co-occurred, TCR associations were difficult to assign to individual alleles. Some IMGT-functional V segments, including TRBV6-2 and TRBV6-3, could not be distinguished by the 87-base-pair reads and were therefore excluded. According to the authors, the approach could potentially be generalized to other disease states and immunological phenotypes. The classifier was reported to diagnose cytomegalovirus status with high specificity and sensitivity in both the original cohort and the validation cohort. At a false discovery rate of 0.05, a later analysis linked around 17,000 TCR beta sequences to specific HLA alleles. Presence/absence analyses assumed roughly uniform sequencing depth across donors, an assumption that may not hold. In a later analysis, most CMV-associated TCR beta chains were found to appear HLA-restricted, with HLA associations seemingly driven largely by CMV exposure. In a later analysis, TCR association rates were found to vary across HLA loci, with the most associated TCRs seen for DRB1 alleles and the fewest for HLA-C alleles. A few of the identified cytomegalovirus-associated TCR beta chains were confirmed in vitro to be specific for cytomegalovirus antigens. A later genetic analysis associated a missense DCLRE1C variant with V-gene and J-gene trimming of TCR beta chains, and an independent cohort replicated the association. A further reported finding was that TCR beta sequences accurately predicted the HLA-A and HLA-B alleles for most subjects in the first cohort. A later analysis found that HLA-associated TCR beta chains were more clonally expanded and had lower generation probabilities than equally common non-associated chains. Because counts were too low, seventeen rarely observed V segments, including chromosome 9 orphons, were left out of the earlier analysis of 587 of the donors. In an earlier analysis of around 600 of the donors, most TCR beta V segments were observed in productive rearrangements about 90% or about 30% of the time, broadly matching IMGT annotations. In a later analysis, several top co-occurrence clusters were reported to appear linked to parvovirus B19, influenza, CMV and Epstein-Barr virus. In a later genetic analysis, fewer N-insertions in productive TCRs were reported among donors in an Asian-associated ancestry cluster than the 666-donor mean. For the cohort, immune exposure information was limited to CMV serostatus. Linkage disequilibrium might explain the correlated functional status among segregating V segments, but an unknown experimental factor could not be excluded. Most TCR sequences were observed very rarely across donors, whereas some public TCRs were present in many individuals. HLA typing was unavailable for some donors at each locus, so association tests used only the typed subset. Only TCR beta chains were sequenced in this cohort, and the absence of alpha or paired-chain data limited detectable features. In the study, 150 to 200 TCR beta chains were listed as associated with cytomegalovirus. A cluster of highly shared sequence variants was judged likely to be a technical artifact of the sequencing pipeline.

With respect to this clone: Its antigen specificity is not known. Base qualities are not at hand, and no much larger clone is one base apart.

The cohort consisted of some 730 healthy bone marrow donors. All cohort members were sampled while nominally healthy, although unrecorded immune exposures were likely present. The donor was CMV seropositive and belonged to the group of more than 250 seropositive cohort members. A peripheral blood sample was collected from each donor, and TCR beta sequencing was performed on peripheral blood mononuclear cells. The Qiagen DNeasy Blood Extraction Kit was used to extract genomic DNA from the blood cell samples. The CDR3 measures 13 amino acids from cysteine to phenylalanine. Of the read, only the CDR3 DNA is kept; its 39 bases are in frame from base 1. CDR1 and CDR2 were assigned from the germline V gene (reference sequence) as LNHDA and SQIVND. V loses 10 bases, J loses 6 bases, and the germline ends lie 15 bases apart. Library preparation was by the immunoSEQ multiplex PCR assay. For the multiplex PCR, a mixture combining 60 forward primers for TCR Vbeta segments and 13 reverse primers for TCR Jbeta segments was used. Amplification of the CDR3 region of rearranged TCR beta genes was performed with a multiplex PCR assay on genomic DNA. The amplified TCR beta libraries were sequenced on the Illumina HiSeq System as 87-base-pair reads. Processing in the source paper ran as follows. A later analysis tallied some 79 million unique TCR beta chains across the approximately 670 repertoires, and 10 million to 11 million of those chains were shared by two or more donors. To remove PCR and sequencing errors, raw reads were error-corrected and collapsed into unique sequences using a nearest-neighbor algorithm that merged closely related sequences. V, D and J gene segments were assigned by aligning CDR3 sequences to IMGT reference sequences. For a sequence to be retained, a match of at least six nucleotides was required to both a V gene segment and a J gene segment. A rearrangement was called productive if the CDR3 had no stop codons and remained in frame with V and J, and every other rearrangement was called non-productive. CDR3 was defined according to IMGT convention as the region running from the second conserved V-encoded cysteine to the conserved J-encoded phenylalanine. In an earlier analysis of roughly 580 of the donors, sequences lacking an unambiguous match to a single V gene segment were excluded. An earlier analysis of a few hundred of the donors called V segments functional above 56.7% productive rearrangements and segregating when the between-donor standard deviation exceeded 5%. A statistical classification framework was developed to diagnose cytomegalovirus status using the catalog of TCR beta chain sequences. In a later analysis, V and J genes were assigned by comparing TCR nucleotide sequences against IMGT/GENE-DB human TR gene sequences. A later analysis assigned CDR3 sequences and most-parsimonious VDJ recombination scenarios with the TCRdist pipeline. In a later analysis, every TCR beta chain was defined by the combination of its CDR3 amino acid sequence and its V-gene family, and reads without a unique V-gene family were dropped. In a later analysis, approximately 590 highly shared, low-generation-probability nucleotide sequences were removed to address suspected cross-contamination and a sequencing artifact. For each public chain, a later analysis derived a clonal expansion index from normalized ranks of inferred template counts within each repertoire. In a later analysis, generation probabilities were computed with a VDJ recombination model fitted to out-of-frame rearrangements, and the resulting probabilities were checked against IGoR. In a later analysis, TCR-TCR, TCR-HLA and TCR-CMV co-occurrence was scored with hypergeometric tests, and a repertoire-size bias correction was applied to TCR pairs. In a later analysis, false discovery rates were estimated by permuting HLA or CMV assignments 20 times. In a later analysis, co-occurring TCRs were grouped with DBSCAN, and TCRdist sequence similarity was added when clustering was performed within HLA-allele-positive subsets. Repertoires with fewer than 30,000 or more than 120,000 public chains, plus five repertoires with anomalous nucleotide sharing, were excluded from co-occurrence clustering. In its TCRdb copy, this immuneACCESS table keeps in-frame sequences only and misses some clones. Where compared with another copy, unresolved V genes explain less than half of these, and the others have no known cause. V and J calls and clone size are those listed in that table; D and trimming were worked out from the DNA. This sample gives around 120,000 clones in total; about 74% of them show up just once. The ten largest clones represent 2.7% of the sample.

The sequence links TRBV19 to TRBJ1-4; 5 matching bases give a weak D call of TRBD1. This TCR derives from a woman in her 40s in good health and CMV-seropositive. Sequencing was performed on PBMCs. The DNA is TGTGCCACCCCAGGGCCCCTTGATGAAAAACTGTTTTTT. The resulting protein is CATPGPLDEKLFF. Outside the CDR3, residues come from the reference TRBV19 and TRBJ1-4 proteins, so the full variable domain is: DGGITQSPKYLFRKEGQNVTLSCEQNLNHDAMYWYRQDPGQGLRLIYYSQIVNDFQKGDIAEGYSVSREKKESFPLTVTSAQKNPTAFYLCATPGPLDEKLFFGSGTQLSVL.